The clone carrying this T cell receptor beta chain has only one observation. Its specificity is unknown. Donors included only healthy HIV-negative adults lacking recent acute infections or vaccinations. The sample is drawn from a study of shared clonotypes between healthy human individuals. Notes on the study in general: Across a handful of donors, naive CD4 shared about 5%, naive CD8 3.5% to 4%, memory CD4 less than 2.5%, memory CD8 under 0.5%. Estimated richness values were generally larger in naive subsets than in memory subsets.

Germline V gene data show CDR1 as SEHNR and CDR2 as FQNEAQ (reference sequence). The CDR3 spans 17 residues. V lost 3 bases to trimming and J lost 3 bases; unmatched junction nucleotides: 8. Every subset's genomic DNA went evenly onto several immunoSEQ plates. Repertoires were generated with immunoSEQ multiplex PCR, while TCRdb's copy carries only in-frame clones and drops some. The repertoire holds 400,000 or so clones, with around 96% as singletons. This TCR derives from a man under 40 in good health. Sequences were obtained from memory CD8+ T cells sorted from blood. As for subset: CD45RO+ cells pooled with CCR7-negative TemRA cells. V is TRBV7-9 and J is TRBJ2-3; the match to TRBD2 covers 11 bases. The chain's CDR3 is CASSFPSSGRSTDTQYF. The CDR3 bases are TGTGCCAGCAGCTTTCCGTCTAGCGGGAGGAGTACAGATACGCAGTATTTT.